This record concerns one TCR beta chain sequence. The data originate from a study of blood T cell repertoires in COVID-19. Original analysis: Nucleated cell number was recorded as an estimate derived from reference gene primer amplification. Profiling relied on immunoSEQ multiplex PCR, and the TCRdb table lists in-frame clones only, not all of them. V, J and clone size reflect that table, while D and trimming were determined from the DNA. The sample consists of 300,000 to 400,000 clones, over 75% of them appearing once. The CDR3 runs to 15 residues. Trimming cost V 1 base and J 5 bases; bases outside gene matches: 7. The germline CDR1 and CDR2 sequences are SEHNR and FQNEAQ (reference sequence).

The clonotype was recovered from a man aged 50 to 60 with active or convalescent COVID-19. Sequenced: peripheral blood. The chain combines TRBV7-9 with TRBJ1-2, with TRBD1 matching 7 bases. DNA for the CDR3: TGTGCCAGCAGCTTAGTGGAGGGGGCCGCTTATGGCTACACCTTC. Its translation is CASSLVEGAAYGYTF.